A single sample gave rise to the 2 T cell receptor beta chains below, sequenced in a study of cytomegalovirus exposure and HLA in healthy donors. This PCR relied on a set of 60 Vbeta primers and 13 Jbeta primers. Repertoires were generated with immunoSEQ multiplex PCR, while TCRdb's copy carries only in-frame clones and drops some. The repertoire holds 300,000 or so clones, with roughly 81% as singletons. Sample: PBMCs. These TCRs come from a woman aged 40 to 49 in good health and CMV-seropositive.

The V and J genes are TRBV29-1 and TRBJ2-2; TRBD1 is a possible D gene (5 bases). The germline V gene has CDR1 SQVTM and CDR2 ANQGSEA. The CDR3 extends over 13 amino acids. V was pared by 6 bases and J by 4 bases, with 12 bases between. CDR3 DNA: TGCAGCGTGGGGCAGGGTTCCACCGGGGAGCTGTTTTTT. Amino acids: CSVGQGSTGELFF.

The chain combines TRBV28 with TRBJ1-1, with D maybe TRBD1 (6 bases). This CDR3 spans 14 amino acids. The germline gives CDR1 MDHEN, CDR2 SYDVKM. V lost 2 bases, J lost 3 bases, and 10 bases lay in between. The CDR3 here is CASSLGQGYTEAFF. The DNA of the CDR3 is TGTGCCAGCAGTTTAGGGCAGGGGTACACTGAAGCTTTCTTT.